This T cell receptor beta chain is from a study of control samples from healthy donors and cancer patients (dated by TCRdb to 2018 to 2020). Taken from cysteine to phenylalanine, the CDR3 has 14 residues. The only DNA kept is the CDR3, 42 bases in frame from the first base. Trimming accounts for 4 bases at V and 2 bases at J, while the number of junction bases matched to no gene is 4. From the germline V gene, CDR1 is SGHRS and CDR2 is YFSETQ. The library was generated by the immunoSEQ multiplex PCR assay. What TCRdb holds here is the immuneACCESS table cut down to in-frame rearrangements. Part of the clones is not present; checked against another copy, under half of the missing clones reflect an unresolved V gene, and the others are unexplained. Here the sample has over 85,000 clones; roughly 88% occur a single time. The top ten hold roughly 3.5% of the sample. Remarks on this clone: Its antigen has not been determined. No base quality values were provided; no much bigger clone lies one nucleotide off.

The sequence joins TRBV5-1 to TRBJ2-3; 7 middle bases align to TRBD1. Sequencing was done on a sample of PBMCs. The receptor was isolated from a woman aged 55-70 years with lung cancer. The CDR3 protein sequence reads: CASSEGQSTDTQYF. The DNA sequence is given as TGCGCCAGCAGCGAGGGACAGTCCACAGATACGCAGTATTTT.